One sample yielded the 13 T cell receptor beta chains listed below, sequenced in a study of T cells in narcolepsy. The assay was immunoSEQ multiplex PCR, and TCRdb's table has in-frame clones only and misses some. In the table there are about 29,000 clones, around 87% of which are singletons. Sequenced material: memory (CD45RA-) CD4+ T cells from blood. These receptors originate from a human donor in good health.

The chain combines TRBV30 with TRBJ2-1, with 15 bases that match TRBD2. Per the germline V gene, CDR1 is GTSNPN and CDR2 is SVGIG (reference sequence). The CDR3 is 14 residues long. The J segment lost 9 bases and the V segment lost 5 bases, leaving 5 bases of the junction unmatched. The CDR3 is CAWERTSGRAEQFF. DNA for the CDR3: TGTGCCTGGGAAAGGACTAGCGGGAGGGCTGAGCAGTTCTTC.

This clone was observed once. The chain joins TRBV7-2 to TRBJ2-1; D gene unclear. The germline gives CDR1 SGHTA, CDR2 FQGNSA. Trimming left V 4 bases short and J 8 bases short, with 6 bases between. The CDR3 is 11 amino acids. CDR3 region: CASSYLDEQFF. Here the CDR3 DNA reads TGTGCCAGCAGCTACTTGGATGAGCAGTTCTTC.

The chain uses TRBV4-1 and TRBJ1-1, with a possible D match to TRBD1 (5 bases). The CDR3 is made up of 15 amino acids. Germline V lookup: CDR1 MGHRA, CDR2 YSYEKL. With 0 bases removed from V and 1 base from J, the gap between germline ends came to 9 bases. CDR3 coding DNA: TGCGCCAGCAGCCAAGAGGGGGTTAAGAACACTGAAGCTTTCTTT. This encodes CASSQEGVKNTEAFF.

A few counts support this clone. The gene calls are TRBV5-4 and TRBJ1-1; D may be TRBD1 (5 bases). V was clipped by 4 bases and J by 7 bases, with 14 bases between them. Germline V gene data show CDR1 as SGHNT and CDR2 as YYREEE (reference sequence). The length of the CDR3 is 13 residues. The DNA of the CDR3 is TGTGCCAGCAGCCTCCTTTCCGGGGGTGAAGCTTTCTTT. Amino acids: CASSLLSGGEAFF.

This clone has just a few counts. The rearrangement joins TRBV6-5 to TRBJ2-1; no clear D. V lost 2 bases, J lost 9 bases, and 5 bases lay in between. Germline CDR1 and CDR2: MNHEY and SVGAGI. There are 11 residues in the CDR3. This chain's CDR3 is CASSYKGEQFF. CDR3 DNA: TGTGCCAGCAGTTACAAAGGTGAGCAGTTCTTC.

The chain recombines TRBV6-5 with TRBJ1-3; 8 bases line up with TRBD1. This CDR3 has 14 residues. CDR1 MNHEY and CDR2 SVGAGI come from the germline V gene. J was trimmed by 3 bases and V by 2 bases; bases with no gene match: 0. Here the CDR3 reads CASSYGQGGNTIYF. The CDR3 DNA is TGTGCCAGCAGTTACGGACAGGGTGGAAACACCATATATTTT.

The genes are TRBV5-1 and TRBJ1-2; D unresolved. Trimming removed 1 base at V and 2 bases at J, with 12 bases between. This CDR3 has 15 residues. Germline values: CDR1 SGHRS, CDR2 YFSETQ. CDR3 residues: CASSLLRVGNYGYTF. In DNA, the CDR3 is TGCGCCAGCAGCTTGTTGAGGGTTGGAAACTATGGCTACACCTTC.

The rearrangement links TRBV21-1 to TRBJ2-7; the table names TRBD1, a call not compared with the DNA. TRBV21-1 is recorded as a pseudogene. The CDR3 has 14 amino acids. The CDR3 DNA reads as TGTGCCAGCAGCAACAAAACGGACAGTTACGAGCAGTACTTC. This translates into CASSNKTDSYEQYF.

The chain is built from TRBV5-4 and TRBJ2-1; TRBD2 matches at 13 bases. The CDR3 has 16 amino acids. The V gene's germline CDR1 is SGHNT and CDR2 YYREEE (reference sequence). V lost 3 bases and J lost 3; bases outside the gene matches: 3. CDR3 nucleotide sequence: TGTGCCAGCAGCTCCCGGACTAGCGGGAGCTACAATGAGCAGTTCTTC. Its protein is CASSSRTSGSYNEQFF.

The J gene is TRBJ1-1, the V gene TRBV11-3; 7 bases line up with TRBD1. With V trimmed by 4 bases and J by 5 bases, 7 bases remained unmatched. The CDR3 extends over 14 amino acids. In germline, CDR1 is SGHNT, CDR2 YENEEA. The CDR3 loop reads CASSYRGPTTEAFF. CDR3 coding DNA: TGTGCCAGCAGCTACAGGGGACCTACGACTGAAGCTTTCTTT.

The chain couples TRBV7-9 to TRBJ2-3; 9 nucleotides align to TRBD1. The length of the CDR3 is 13 residues. The V and J ends lost 5 bases and 10 bases, in that order; junction bases with no gene match: 7. Looked up from germline, CDR1 is SEHNR and CDR2 is FQNEAQ (reference sequence). CDR3 sequence (DNA): TGTGCCAGCAGCCGGGAGTGGGACAGGGCGCAGTATTTT. Translated: CASSREWDRAQYF.

The chain has TRBV5-1 and TRBJ2-7, with TRBD2 matching 12 bases. With 5 bases clipped from V and 3 bases from J, the junction kept 3 bases outside the gene matches. Per the germline V gene, CDR1 is SGHRS and CDR2 is YFSETQ. CDR3 size: 14 residues. For the CDR3, the DNA is TGCGCCAGCAGTGGACTAGCGGGGAGCTACGAGCAGTACTTC. It encodes CASSGLAGSYEQYF.

The chain carries TRBV5-4 and TRBJ2-5; possibly TRBD2 for D (6 bases). CDR1 is SGHNT and CDR2 is YYREEE in the germline V gene (reference sequence). V was clipped by 0 bases and J by 1 base, with 10 bases between them. This CDR3 is 15 amino acids long. This chain's CDR3 is CASSLGQTSQETQYF. DNA of the CDR3: TGTGCCAGCAGCTTGGGGCAGACTAGCCAAGAGACCCAGTACTTC.